A single sample is the source of the 10 T cell receptor beta chains below, sequenced in a study of CD4 T cells in relation to SARS-CoV-2 and coronaviruses. For these TCRs, the target antigens are not known. Here immunoSEQ multiplex PCR was the method, and the copy in TCRdb shows in-frame clones only, minus some. The table shows about 26,000 clones, with roughly four fifths occurring only once. Unexposed donor CD4+ T cells date from about 2011-2018, before the COVID-19 pandemic. CD4+ T cells were isolated from the cells after around eleven days of culture. Sequencing was done on a sample of CD4+ T cells from PBMCs, cultured in vitro. These receptors were obtained from a human donor in good health.

The chain recombines TRBV4-1 with TRBJ1-5, with unresolved D. The germline CDR1 and CDR2 sequences are MGHRA and YSYEKL. V lost 0 bases, J lost 7 bases, and 13 bases lay in between. The CDR3 sequence is 15 residues long. Here the CDR3 DNA reads TGCGCCAGCAGCCAAGATCTGTCGGTGAGGCAGCCCCAGCATTTT. This gives the protein CASSQDLSVRQPQHF.

This clone was seen more than once but under ten times. V usage is TRBV18 and J usage is TRBJ1-6; no definite D call. V was cut by 3 bases and J by 0 bases, with 3 bases left in between. This CDR3 spans 14 amino acids. CDR1 KGHSH and CDR2 LQKENI come from the germline V gene. The CDR3 here is CASSPSSYNSPLHF. The CDR3 DNA sequence: TGTGCCAGCTCACCGAGCTCCTATAATTCACCCCTCCACTTT.

The chain joins TRBV5-6 to TRBJ2-7; D call uncertain. CDR1 and CDR2 (germline): SGHDT, YYEEEE. The CDR3 length is 13 residues. Trimming cost V 0 bases and J 12 bases, with 16 bases left between them. The DNA of the CDR3 is TGTGCCAGCAGCTTGGGACTCATCAGTCTTCGGTACTTC. Its protein is CASSLGLISLRYF.

The chain has TRBV6-5 and TRBJ2-5; 9 bases are shared with TRBD1. After removal of 6 bases from V and 2 bases from J, the junction contained 7 bases not matched to a gene. Germline lookup yields CDR1 MNHEY and CDR2 SVGAGI. CDR3 length: 15 amino acids. The CDR3: CASRTGTGLQETQYF. For the CDR3, the DNA is TGTGCCAGCAGGACCGGGACAGGGTTACAAGAGACCCAGTACTTC.

This clone was seen only once. The chain links TRBV4-3 to TRBJ2-7, with TRBD1 as a possible D gene (6 bases). Germline assignment: CDR1 LGHNA and CDR2 YSLEER. Trimming removed 0 bases at V and 4 bases at J, with 13 bases between. The CDR3 has 15 amino acids. In nucleotides, the CDR3 is TGCGCCAGCAGCCAAGATATACAGGGACGGTACGAGCAGTACTTC. The encoded protein is CASSQDIQGRYEQYF.

The chain employs TRBV5-1 and TRBJ2-7; maybe TRBD1 (5 bases). The CDR3 has 13 amino acids. The V end was cut by 4 bases, the J end by 6 bases, with 14 bases between. Germline values: CDR1 SGHRS, CDR2 YFSETQ. CDR3 protein: CASSLPTGAEQYF. Here the CDR3 DNA reads TGCGCCAGCAGCCTCCCTACAGGCGCCGAGCAGTACTTC.

The gene calls are TRBV6-5 and TRBJ1-6, with 10 bases that match TRBD1. V was pared by 5 bases and J by 9 bases, with 7 bases of the junction left unmatched. CDR3 size: 15 residues. CDR1 is MNHEY and CDR2 is SVGAGI in the germline V gene. CDR3: CASSRQGAGGSPLHF. Here the CDR3 DNA reads TGTGCCAGCAGTCGACAGGGGGCGGGCGGTTCACCCCTCCACTTT.

The chain joins TRBV7-2 to TRBJ2-3, with 9 positions matching TRBD1. The CDR3 totals 15 residues. V lost 5 bases, J lost 4 bases, and 7 bases stayed unmatched. Germline V gives CDR1 SGHTA, CDR2 FQGNSA. This chain's CDR3 is CASSLTGQGADTQYF. The CDR3 bases are TGTGCCAGCAGCCTTACGGGACAGGGCGCAGATACGCAGTATTTT.

The chain couples TRBV2 to TRBJ2-5; D might be TRBD1 (6 bases). V gave up 6 bases and J gave up 4 bases, with 15 bases separating them. The CDR3 runs to 14 residues. Germline V gives CDR1 SNHLY, CDR2 FYNNEI. The CDR3 here is CASRGDSGVETQYF. Here the CDR3 DNA reads TGTGCCAGCAGGGGGGATTCAGGGGTAGAGACCCAGTACTTC.

This clone was counted between two and nine times. The chain uses TRBV7-2 and TRBJ1-6, with D uncertain. The germline V gene has CDR1 SGHTA and CDR2 FQGNSA. The V end was cut by 7 bases, the J end by 7 bases, with 11 bases between. The CDR3 is 13 residues long. In DNA form, the CDR3 reads TGTGCCAGCATCCAGACGGAGAATTCACCCCTCCACTTT. Translating gives CASIQTENSPLHF. The whole variable domain, filled in from reference TRBV7-2 and TRBJ1-6, reads GAGVSQSPSNKVTEKGKDVELRCDPISGHTALYWYRQSLGQGLEFLIYFQGNSAPDKSGLPSDRFSAERTGGSVSTLTIQRTQQEDSAVYLCASIQTENSPLHFGNGTRLTVT.